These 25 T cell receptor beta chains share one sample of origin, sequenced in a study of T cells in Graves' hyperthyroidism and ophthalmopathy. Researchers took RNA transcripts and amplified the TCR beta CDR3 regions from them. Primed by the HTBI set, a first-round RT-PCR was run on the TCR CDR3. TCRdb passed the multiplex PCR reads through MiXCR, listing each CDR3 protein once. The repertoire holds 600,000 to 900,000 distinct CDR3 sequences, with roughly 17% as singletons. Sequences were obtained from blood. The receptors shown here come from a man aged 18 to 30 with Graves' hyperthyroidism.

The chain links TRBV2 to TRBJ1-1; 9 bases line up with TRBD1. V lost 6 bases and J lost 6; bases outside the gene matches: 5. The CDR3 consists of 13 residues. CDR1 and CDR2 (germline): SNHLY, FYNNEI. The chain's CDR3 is CASRTGGGAEAFF. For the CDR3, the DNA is TGTGCCAGCAGGACAGGGGGGGGGGCTGAAGCTTTCTTT. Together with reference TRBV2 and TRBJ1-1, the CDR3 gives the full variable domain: EPEVTQTPSHQVTQMGQEVILRCVPISNHLYFYWYRQILGQKVEFLVSFYNNEISEKSEIFDDQFSVERPDGSNFTLKIRSTKLEDSAMYFCASRTGGGAEAFFGQGTRLTVV.

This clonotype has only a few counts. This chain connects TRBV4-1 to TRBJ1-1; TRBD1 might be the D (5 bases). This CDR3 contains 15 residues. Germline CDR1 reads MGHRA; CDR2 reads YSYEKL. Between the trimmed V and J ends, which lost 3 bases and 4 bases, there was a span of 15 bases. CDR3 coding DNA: TGCGCCAGCAGCCACCCCACGGGGGGTGGCACTGAAGCTTTCTTT. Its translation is CASSHPTGGGTEAFF.

The CDR3 DNA reads as TGTGCCAGTAGCCTAGCGGTTTTAGCCAAAAACATTCAGTACTTC. Its protein product is CASSLAVLAKNIQYF. The chain links TRBV6-1 to TRBJ2-4; 7 bases line up with TRBD2. The germline CDR1 and CDR2 sequences are MNHNS and SASEGT. The V and J ends lost 9 bases and 0 bases, in that order; junction bases with no gene match: 8. This CDR3 contains 15 residues.

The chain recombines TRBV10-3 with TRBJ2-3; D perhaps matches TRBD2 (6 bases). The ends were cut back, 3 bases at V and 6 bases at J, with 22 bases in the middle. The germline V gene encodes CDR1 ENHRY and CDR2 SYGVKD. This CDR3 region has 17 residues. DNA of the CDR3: TGTGCCATCAGTGAACTGGAGGGTAGCAGCCGTCCCGATACGCAGTATTTT. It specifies CAISELEGSSRPDTQYF.

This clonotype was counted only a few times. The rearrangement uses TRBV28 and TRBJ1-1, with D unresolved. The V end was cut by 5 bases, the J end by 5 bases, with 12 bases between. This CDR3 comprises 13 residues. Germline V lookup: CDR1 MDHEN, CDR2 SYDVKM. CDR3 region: CASSPRVQTEAFF. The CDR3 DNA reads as TGTGCCAGCAGTCCGAGGGTTCAAACTGAAGCTTTCTTT.

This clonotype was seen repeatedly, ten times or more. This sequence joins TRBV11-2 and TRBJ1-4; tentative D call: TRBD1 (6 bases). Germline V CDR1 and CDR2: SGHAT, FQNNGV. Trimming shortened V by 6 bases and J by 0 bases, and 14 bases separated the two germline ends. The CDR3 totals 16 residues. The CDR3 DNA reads TGTGCCAGCAGTCGTGGGGGGGCCCCAACTAATGAAAAACTGTTTTTT. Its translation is CASSRGGAPTNEKLFF.

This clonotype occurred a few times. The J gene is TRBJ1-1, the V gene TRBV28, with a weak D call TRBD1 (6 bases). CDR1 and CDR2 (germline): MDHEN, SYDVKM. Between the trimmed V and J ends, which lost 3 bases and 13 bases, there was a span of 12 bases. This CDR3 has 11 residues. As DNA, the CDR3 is TGTGCCAGCAGTTTTTACGAGGGGGTTTTCTTT. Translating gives CASSFYEGVFF.

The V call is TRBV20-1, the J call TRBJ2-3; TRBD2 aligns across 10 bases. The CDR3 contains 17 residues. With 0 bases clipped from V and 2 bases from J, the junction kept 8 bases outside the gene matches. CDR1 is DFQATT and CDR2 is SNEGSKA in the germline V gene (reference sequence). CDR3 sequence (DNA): TGCAGTGCTAGAGATGGTAGCGGGAGGCCTTACACAGATACGCAGTATTTT. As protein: CSARDGSGRPYTDTQYF.

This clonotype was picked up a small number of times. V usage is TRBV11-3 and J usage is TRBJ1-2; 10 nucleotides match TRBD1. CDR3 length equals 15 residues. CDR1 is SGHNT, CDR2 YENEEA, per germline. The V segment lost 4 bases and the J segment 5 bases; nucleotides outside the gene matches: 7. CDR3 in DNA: TGTGCCAGCAGCTCGCCGGGACAGGGGATATATGGCTACACCTTC. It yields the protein CASSSPGQGIYGYTF.

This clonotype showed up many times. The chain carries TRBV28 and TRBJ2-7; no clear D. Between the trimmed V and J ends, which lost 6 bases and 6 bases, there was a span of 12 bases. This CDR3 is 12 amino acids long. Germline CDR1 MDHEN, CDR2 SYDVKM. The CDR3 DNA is TGTGCCAGCAGCCGCGCCATGGCCGAGCAGTACTTC. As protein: CASSRAMAEQYF.

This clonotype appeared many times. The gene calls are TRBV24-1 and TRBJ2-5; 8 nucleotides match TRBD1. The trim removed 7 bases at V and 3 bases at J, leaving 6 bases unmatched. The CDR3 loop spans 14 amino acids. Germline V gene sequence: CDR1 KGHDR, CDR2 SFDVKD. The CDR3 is CATSDRQGKETQYF. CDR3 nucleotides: TGTGCCACCAGCGACAGACAGGGGAAAGAGACCCAGTACTTC.

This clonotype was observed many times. The CDR3 loop reads CASSLASGINEQFF. Here the CDR3 DNA reads TGTGCCAGCAGCTTAGCGAGCGGGATCAATGAGCAGTTCTTC. The genes are TRBV7-2 and TRBJ2-1; 7 bases align to TRBD2. J was trimmed by 6 bases and V by 0 bases; bases with no gene match: 2. Germline CDR1 is SGHTA and CDR2 is FQGNSA. CDR3 size: 14 residues.

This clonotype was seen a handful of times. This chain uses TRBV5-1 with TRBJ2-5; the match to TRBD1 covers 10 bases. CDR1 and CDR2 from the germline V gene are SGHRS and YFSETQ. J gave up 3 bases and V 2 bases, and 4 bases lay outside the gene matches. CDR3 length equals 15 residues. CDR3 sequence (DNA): TGCGCCAGCAGCTTTCCCGGGACAGGGGAAGAGACCCAGTACTTC. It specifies CASSFPGTGEETQYF.

The CDR3 bases are TGTGCCAGTAGTGAACCTGGGGCTAGGGCTACCGGGGAGCTGTTTTTT. Protein sequence: CASSEPGARATGELFF. The chain joins TRBV19 to TRBJ2-2, with TRBD1 as a possible D gene (5 bases). This CDR3 region has 16 residues. CDR1 is LNHDA and CDR2 is SQIVND in the germline V gene (reference sequence). With 5 bases removed from V and 5 bases from J, the gap between germline ends came to 18 bases.

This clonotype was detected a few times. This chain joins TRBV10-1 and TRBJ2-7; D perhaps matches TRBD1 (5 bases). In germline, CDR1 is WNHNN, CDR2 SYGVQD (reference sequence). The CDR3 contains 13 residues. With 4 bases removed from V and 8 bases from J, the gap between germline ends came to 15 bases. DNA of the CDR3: TGCGCCAGCAGTGGGACACCCCTAACAAAGCAGTACTTC. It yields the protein CASSGTPLTKQYF.

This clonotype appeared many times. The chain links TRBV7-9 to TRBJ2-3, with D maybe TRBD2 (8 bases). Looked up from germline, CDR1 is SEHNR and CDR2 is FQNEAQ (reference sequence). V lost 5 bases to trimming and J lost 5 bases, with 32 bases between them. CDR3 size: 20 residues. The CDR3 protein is CASSGRRQGYGRDRRDTQYF. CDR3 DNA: TGTGCCAGCAGCGGGCGGAGACAGGGCTACGGGAGGGATCGCAGAGATACGCAGTATTTT. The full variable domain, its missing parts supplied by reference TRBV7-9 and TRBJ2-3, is DTGVSQNPRHKITKRGQNVTFRCDPISEHNRLYWYRQTLGQGPEFLTYFQNEAQLEKSRLLSDRFSAERPKGSFSTLEIQRTEQGDSAMYLCASSGRRQGYGRDRRDTQYFGPGTRLTVL.

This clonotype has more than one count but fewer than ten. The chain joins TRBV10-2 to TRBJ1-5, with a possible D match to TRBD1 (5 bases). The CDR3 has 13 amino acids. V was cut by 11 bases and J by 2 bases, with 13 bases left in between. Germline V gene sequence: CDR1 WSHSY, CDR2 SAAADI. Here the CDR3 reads CAGGGGGNQPQHF. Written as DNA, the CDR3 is TGCGCCGGGGGAGGTGGAGGCAATCAGCCCCAGCATTTT.

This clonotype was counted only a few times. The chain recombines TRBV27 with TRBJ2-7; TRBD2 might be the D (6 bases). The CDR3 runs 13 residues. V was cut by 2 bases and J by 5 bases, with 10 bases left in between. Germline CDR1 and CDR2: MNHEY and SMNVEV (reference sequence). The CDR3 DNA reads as TGTGCCAGCAGTTTAGGAGGGAGAAACGAGCAGTACTTC. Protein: CASSLGGRNEQYF.

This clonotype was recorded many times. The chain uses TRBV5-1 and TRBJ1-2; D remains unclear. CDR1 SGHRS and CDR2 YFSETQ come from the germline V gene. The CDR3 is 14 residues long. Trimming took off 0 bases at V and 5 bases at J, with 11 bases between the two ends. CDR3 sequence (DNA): TGCGCCAGCAGCTTGGACGGAGCCCTATATGGCTACACCTTC. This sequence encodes CASSLDGALYGYTF.

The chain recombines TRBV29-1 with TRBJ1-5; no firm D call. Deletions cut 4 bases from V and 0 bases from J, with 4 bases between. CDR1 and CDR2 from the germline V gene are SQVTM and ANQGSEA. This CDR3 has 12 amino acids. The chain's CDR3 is CSVADSNQPQHF. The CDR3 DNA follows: TGCAGCGTTGCTGATAGCAATCAGCCCCAGCATTTT.

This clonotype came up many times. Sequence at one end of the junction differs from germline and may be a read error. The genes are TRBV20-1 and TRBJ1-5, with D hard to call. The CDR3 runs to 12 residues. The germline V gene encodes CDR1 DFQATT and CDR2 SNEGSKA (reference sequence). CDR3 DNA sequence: TGCAGTGCAAGAGATGGGTTGCAGCCCCAGCATTTT. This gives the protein CSARDGLQPQHF.

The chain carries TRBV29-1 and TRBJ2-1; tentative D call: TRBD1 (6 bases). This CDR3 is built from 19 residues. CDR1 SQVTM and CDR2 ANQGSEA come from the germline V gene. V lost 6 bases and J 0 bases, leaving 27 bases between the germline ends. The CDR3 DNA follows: TGCAGCGTCGCCCCTCGGTATACAGGGAAGCAAGGCTCCTACAATGAGCAGTTCTTC. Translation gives CSVAPRYTGKQGSYNEQFF.

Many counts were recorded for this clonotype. The CDR3 nucleotides read TGTGCCAGCAGCTACGCTTCTGGCCCAGATACGCAGTATTTT. This sequence encodes CASSYASGPDTQYF. This chain uses TRBV7-6 with TRBJ2-3; no clear D. The CDR3 is 14 amino acids. CDR1 and CDR2 (germline): SGHVS, FNYEAQ. V was pared by 4 bases and J by 4 bases, with 12 bases between.

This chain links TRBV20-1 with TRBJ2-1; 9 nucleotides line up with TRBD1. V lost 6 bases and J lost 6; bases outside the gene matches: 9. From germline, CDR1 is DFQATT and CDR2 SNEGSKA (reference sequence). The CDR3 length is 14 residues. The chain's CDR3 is CSAAPGQGINEQFF. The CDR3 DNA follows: TGCAGTGCCGCGCCGGGACAGGGAATCAATGAGCAGTTCTTC.

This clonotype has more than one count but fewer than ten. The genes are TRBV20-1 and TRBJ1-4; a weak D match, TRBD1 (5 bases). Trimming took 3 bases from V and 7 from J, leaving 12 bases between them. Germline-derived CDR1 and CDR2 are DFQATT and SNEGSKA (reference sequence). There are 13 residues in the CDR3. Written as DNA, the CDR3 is TGCAGTGCTAGTAAGAGGGGAGGTGAAAAACTGTTTTTT. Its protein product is CSASKRGGEKLFF.